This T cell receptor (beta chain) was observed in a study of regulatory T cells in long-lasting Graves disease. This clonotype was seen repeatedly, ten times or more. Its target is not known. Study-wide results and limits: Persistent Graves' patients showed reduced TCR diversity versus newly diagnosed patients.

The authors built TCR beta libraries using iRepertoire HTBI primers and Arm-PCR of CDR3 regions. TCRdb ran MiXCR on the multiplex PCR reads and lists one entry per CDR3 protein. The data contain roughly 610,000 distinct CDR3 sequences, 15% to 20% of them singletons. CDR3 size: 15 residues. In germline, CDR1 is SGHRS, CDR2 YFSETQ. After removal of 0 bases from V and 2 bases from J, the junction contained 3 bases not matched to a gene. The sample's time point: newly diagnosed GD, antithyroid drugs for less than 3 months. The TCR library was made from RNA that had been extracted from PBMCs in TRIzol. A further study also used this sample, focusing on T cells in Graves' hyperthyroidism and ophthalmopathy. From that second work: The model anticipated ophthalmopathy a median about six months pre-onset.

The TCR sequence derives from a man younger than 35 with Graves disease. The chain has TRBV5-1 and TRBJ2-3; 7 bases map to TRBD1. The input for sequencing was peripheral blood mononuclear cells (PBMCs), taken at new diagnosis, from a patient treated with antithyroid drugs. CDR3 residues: CASSLGQGFTDTQYF. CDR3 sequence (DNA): TGCGCCAGCAGCTTGGGACAGGGATTCACAGATACGCAGTATTTT.